This T cell receptor beta chain was recovered during a study of T-cell memory formation after mild COVID-19. CDR3 length equals 17 residues. The germline gives CDR1 KGHSH, CDR2 LQKENI. Germline trimming cut 3 bases from V and 4 bases from J; bases unmatched to any gene: 13. After 5'RACE with constant-segment primers, TCR alpha and TCR beta cDNA libraries carrying sample barcodes and UMIs were obtained. TCRdb reprocessed the 5' RACE reads via MiXCR and lists one record per CDR3 protein. The sample has around 200,000 distinct CDR3 sequences, about a sixth seen once. In the case of this clonotype: Its target is unknown.

Study-wide results and limits: CD4+ contracting clones were found mainly in CM and EM, and CD8+ ones in EMRA. Cross-reactive memory seemingly joined, as some responding clones were found in pre-infection memory.

The TCR comes from an adult woman who had mild COVID-19 (a few samples of this study predate the infection). Cell type and time point are not known. Input material: PBMCs or a T cell subset sorted from them (not recorded which). The chain carries TRBV18 and TRBJ1-2; 8 bases agree with TRBD1. CDR3 in DNA: TGTGCCAGCTCACCTCTTCAGGACAGGGTTGGGAGCTATGGCTACACCTTC. This gives the protein CASSPLQDRVGSYGYTF.